A selection of T cell receptor beta chains follows, all from one sample in a study of T-cell memory formation after mild COVID-19. Via MiXCR, TCRdb re-called the 5' RACE reads, giving one row per CDR3 protein. The sample holds 350,000 to 500,000 distinct CDR3 sequences, 15% to 20% seen once. Sequences were obtained from PBMCs or a T cell subset sorted from them (not recorded which). These receptors were obtained from a man aged 18 to 30 who had mild COVID-19 (a few samples of this study predate the infection). Cell type and time point are not known. The CDR3 runs from the conserved cysteine through the conserved F or W. The D gene is left open where the match is weak. Clone size is given for some rows only: seen once, a few or many times, or a class if the clone is expanded.

>TRBV29-1|TRBJ1-2|NA|NA
CSVEDPDSYGYTF
TGCAGCGTTGAAGATCCCGATAGCTATGGCTACACCTTC
>TRBV4-1|TRBJ2-7|NA|NA
CASSQAPSRTSSYEQYF
TGCGCCAGCAGCCAAGCCCCTAGTAGGACGAGCTCCTACGAGCAGTACTTC
>TRBV12-3/TRBV12-4|TRBJ1-2|NA|NA
CASSGGFARDYGYTF
TGTGCCAGCAGTGGGGGGTTCGCCCGGGACTATGGCTACACCTTC
>TRBV5-6|TRBJ2-2|NA|few
CASSPWRVATGELFF
TGTGCCAGCAGTCCCTGGCGGGTTGCAACCGGGGAGCTGTTTTTT
>TRBV9|TRBJ1-1|TRBD1|once
CASSKRQGLIGNTEAFF
TGTGCCAGCAGCAAGCGACAGGGCTTGATTGGGAACACTGAAGCTTTCTTT
>TRBV7-6|TRBJ2-7|TRBD2|few
CASSPGSGGEQYF
TGTGCCAGCAGCCCGGGCTCGGGGGGCGAGCAGTACTTC
>TRBV24-1|TRBJ2-3|TRBD1|NA
CATSDLDRPTDTQYF
TGTGCCACCAGTGATCTGGACAGGCCCACAGATACGCAGTATTTT
>TRBV3-1|TRBJ2-3|NA|few
CASSRRGGTDTQYF
TGTGCCAGCAGCCGCCGAGGCGGCACAGATACGCAGTATTTT
>TRBV7-2|TRBJ1-5|NA|NA
CASSSMGGGNQPQHF
TGTGCCAGCAGCTCGATGGGGGGGGGCAATCAGCCCCAGCATTTT
>TRBV20-1|TRBJ2-1|NA|many
CSASGGHGNEQFF
TGCAGTGCTAGCGGGGGGCATGGAAATGAGCAGTTCTTC
>TRBV28|TRBJ2-4|NA|NA
CASSFGGVSKNIQYF
TGTGCCAGCAGTTTTGGAGGGGTGTCCAAAAACATTCAGTACTTC
>TRBV18|TRBJ2-1|NA|NA
CASSPRAGADEQFF
TGTGCCAGCTCACCACGGGCAGGGGCGGATGAGCAGTTCTTC
>TRBV6-5|TRBJ2-3|NA|many
CASSYGRTDTQYF
TGTGCCAGCAGTTACGGTCGGACAGATACGCAGTATTTT
>TRBV7-2|TRBJ2-3|TRBD2|NA
CASSFNGPSGGTDTQYF
TGTGCCAGCAGCTTTAATGGGCCTAGCGGGGGGACAGATACGCAGTATTTT